The TCR beta chain under discussion was sequenced for a study of cytomegalovirus exposure and HLA in healthy donors. The PCR employed 60 Vbeta primers together with 13 Jbeta primers. Sequenced by immunoSEQ multiplex PCR; TCRdb stores in-frame clones only, minus some. The sample records 100,000 to 150,000 clones, around 82% being singletons. CDR1 is MGHRA, CDR2 YSYEKL, per germline. CDR3 size: 12 residues. Trimming pared 2 bases from V and 3 bases from J, leaving 4 bases between. The V gene is TRBV4-1, the J gene TRBJ1-1; unclear D gene. The sample was PBMCs. The sequence came from a man in his thirties or forties in good health and CMV-seropositive. The CDR3: CASSQPYTEAFF. DNA for the CDR3: TGCGCCAGCAGCCAACCTTACACTGAAGCTTTCTTT.